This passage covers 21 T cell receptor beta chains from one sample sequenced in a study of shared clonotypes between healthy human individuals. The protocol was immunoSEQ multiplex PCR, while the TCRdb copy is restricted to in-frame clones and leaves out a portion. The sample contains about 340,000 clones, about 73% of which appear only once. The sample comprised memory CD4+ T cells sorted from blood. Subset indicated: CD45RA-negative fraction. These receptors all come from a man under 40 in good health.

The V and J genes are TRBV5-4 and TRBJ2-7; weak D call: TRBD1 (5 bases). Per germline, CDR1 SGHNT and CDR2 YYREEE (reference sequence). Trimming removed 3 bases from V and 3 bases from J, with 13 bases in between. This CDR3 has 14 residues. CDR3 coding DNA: TGTGCCAGCAGCTCGCCCCCCAGGGACTACGAGCAGTACTTC. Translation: CASSSPPRDYEQYF.

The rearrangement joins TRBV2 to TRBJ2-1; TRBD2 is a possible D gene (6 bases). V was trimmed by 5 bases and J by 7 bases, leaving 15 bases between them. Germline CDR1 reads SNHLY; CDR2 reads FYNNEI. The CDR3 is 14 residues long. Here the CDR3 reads CASSITFSGNEQFF. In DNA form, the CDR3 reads TGTGCCAGCAGTATCACCTTTAGCGGAAATGAGCAGTTCTTC.

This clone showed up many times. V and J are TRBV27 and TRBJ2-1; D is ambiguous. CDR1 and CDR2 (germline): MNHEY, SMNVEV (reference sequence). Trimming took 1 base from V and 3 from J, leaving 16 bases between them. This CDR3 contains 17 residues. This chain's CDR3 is CASSLLLGTPNYNEQFF. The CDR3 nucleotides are TGTGCCAGCAGTTTATTGCTGGGAACCCCTAACTACAATGAGCAGTTCTTC.

For the CDR3, the DNA is TGTGCCAGCAGGGTCGCAGGGGGTCCCTACGAGCAGTACTTC. This codes for CASRVAGGPYEQYF. V is TRBV7-2 and J is TRBJ2-7; 7 nucleotides agree with TRBD1. The CDR3 extends over 14 amino acids. Trimming took 6 bases from V and 2 from J; bases not matched to a gene: 7. Germline V CDR1 and CDR2: SGHTA, FQGNSA.

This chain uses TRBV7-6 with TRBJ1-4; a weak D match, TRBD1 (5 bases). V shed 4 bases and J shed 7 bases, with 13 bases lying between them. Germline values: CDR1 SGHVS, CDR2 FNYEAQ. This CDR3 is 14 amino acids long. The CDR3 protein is CASSSRGVGEKLFF. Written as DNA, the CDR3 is TGTGCCAGCAGCTCAAGAGGGGTGGGTGAAAAACTGTTTTTT.

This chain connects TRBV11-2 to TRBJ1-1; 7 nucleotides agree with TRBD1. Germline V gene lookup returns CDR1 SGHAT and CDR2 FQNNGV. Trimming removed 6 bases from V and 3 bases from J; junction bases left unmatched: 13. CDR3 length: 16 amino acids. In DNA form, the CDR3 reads TGTGCCAGCAGGTTGGCGGGTAGGGGGCGGGACACTGAAGCTTTCTTT. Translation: CASRLAGRGRDTEAFF.

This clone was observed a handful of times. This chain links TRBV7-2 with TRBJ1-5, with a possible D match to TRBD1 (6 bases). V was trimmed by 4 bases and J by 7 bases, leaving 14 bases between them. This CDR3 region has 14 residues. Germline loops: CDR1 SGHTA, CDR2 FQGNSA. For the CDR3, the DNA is TGTGCCAGCAGCTCACAGGGCGGGGGACAGCCCCAGCATTTT. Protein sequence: CASSSQGGGQPQHF.

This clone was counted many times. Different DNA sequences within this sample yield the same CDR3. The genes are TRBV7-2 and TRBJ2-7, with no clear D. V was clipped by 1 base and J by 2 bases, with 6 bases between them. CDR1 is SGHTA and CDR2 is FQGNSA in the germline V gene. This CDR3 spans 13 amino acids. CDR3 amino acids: CASSLGRAYEQYF. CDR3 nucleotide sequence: TGTGCCAGCAGCTTAGGCAGAGCCTACGAGCAGTACTTC.

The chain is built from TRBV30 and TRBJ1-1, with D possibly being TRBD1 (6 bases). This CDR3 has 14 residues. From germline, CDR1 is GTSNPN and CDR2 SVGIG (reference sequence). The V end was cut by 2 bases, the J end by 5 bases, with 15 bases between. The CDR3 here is CAWSPRGRGTEAFF. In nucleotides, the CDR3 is TGTGCCTGGAGTCCAAGAGGGAGGGGGACTGAAGCTTTCTTT.

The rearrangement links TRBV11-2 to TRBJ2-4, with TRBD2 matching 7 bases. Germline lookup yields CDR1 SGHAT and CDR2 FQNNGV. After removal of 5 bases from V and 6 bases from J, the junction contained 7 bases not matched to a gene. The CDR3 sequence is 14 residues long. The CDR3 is CASSPRTSTNIQYF. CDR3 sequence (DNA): TGTGCCAGCAGCCCAAGGACTAGTACAAACATTCAGTACTTC.

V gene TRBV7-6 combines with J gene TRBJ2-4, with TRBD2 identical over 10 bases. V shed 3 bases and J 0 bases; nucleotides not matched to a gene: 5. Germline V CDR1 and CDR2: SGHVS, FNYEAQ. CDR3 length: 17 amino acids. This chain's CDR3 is CASSLGLAPLAKNIQYF. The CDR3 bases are TGTGCCAGCAGCTTGGGACTAGCGCCACTAGCCAAAAACATTCAGTACTTC.

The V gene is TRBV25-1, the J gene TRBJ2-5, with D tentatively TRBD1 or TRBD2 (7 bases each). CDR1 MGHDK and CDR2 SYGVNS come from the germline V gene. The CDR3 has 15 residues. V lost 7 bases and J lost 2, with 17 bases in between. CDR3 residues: CASTPGGERQETQYF. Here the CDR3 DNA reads TGTGCCAGCACCCCAGGGGGGGAACGGCAAGAGACCCAGTACTTC.

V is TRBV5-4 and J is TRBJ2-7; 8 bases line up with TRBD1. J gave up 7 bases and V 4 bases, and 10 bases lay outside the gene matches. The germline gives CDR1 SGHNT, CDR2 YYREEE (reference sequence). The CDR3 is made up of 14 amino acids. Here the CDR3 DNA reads TGTGCCAGCAGCCTAATCCAGGGGGCGGGGGAGCAGTACTTC. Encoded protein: CASSLIQGAGEQYF.

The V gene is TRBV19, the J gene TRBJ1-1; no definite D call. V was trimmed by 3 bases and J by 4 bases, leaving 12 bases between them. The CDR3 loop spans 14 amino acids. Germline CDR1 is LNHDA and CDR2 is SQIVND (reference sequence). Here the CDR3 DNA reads TGTGCCAGTAGTATTCAAGGGTCGGGCACTGAAGCTTTCTTT. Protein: CASSIQGSGTEAFF.

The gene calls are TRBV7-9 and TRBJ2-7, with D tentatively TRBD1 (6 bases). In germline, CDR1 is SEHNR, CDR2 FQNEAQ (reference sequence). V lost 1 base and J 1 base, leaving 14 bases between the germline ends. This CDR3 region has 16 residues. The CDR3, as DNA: TGTGCCAGCAGCTTAGTAGGGGGAAACTTGTCCTACGAGCAGTACTTC. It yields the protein CASSLVGGNLSYEQYF.

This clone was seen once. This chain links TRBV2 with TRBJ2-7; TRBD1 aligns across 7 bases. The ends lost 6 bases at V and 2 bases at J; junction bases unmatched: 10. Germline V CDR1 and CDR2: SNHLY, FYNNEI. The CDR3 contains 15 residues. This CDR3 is CASRQGVLNTYEQYF. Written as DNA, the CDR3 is TGTGCCAGCAGGCAGGGGGTCTTAAACACCTACGAGCAGTACTTC.

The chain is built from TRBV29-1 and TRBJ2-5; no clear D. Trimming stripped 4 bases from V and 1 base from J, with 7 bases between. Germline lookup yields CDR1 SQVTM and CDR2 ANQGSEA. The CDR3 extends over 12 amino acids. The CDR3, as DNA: TGCAGCGTTGCGTTAGTCCAAGAGACCCAGTACTTC. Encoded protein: CSVALVQETQYF.

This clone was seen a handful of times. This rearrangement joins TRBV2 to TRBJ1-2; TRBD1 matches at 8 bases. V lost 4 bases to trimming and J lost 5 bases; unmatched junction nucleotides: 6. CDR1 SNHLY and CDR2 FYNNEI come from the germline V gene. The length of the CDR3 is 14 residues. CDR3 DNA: TGTGCCAGCAGTGCTCGGACAGGGTCGTATGGCTACACCTTC. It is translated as CASSARTGSYGYTF.

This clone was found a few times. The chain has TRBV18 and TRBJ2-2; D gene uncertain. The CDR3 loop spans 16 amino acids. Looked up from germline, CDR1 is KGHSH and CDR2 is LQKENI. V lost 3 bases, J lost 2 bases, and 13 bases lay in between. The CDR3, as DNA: TGTGCCAGCTCACCTAGGCCGGTTTTTAACACCGGGGAGCTGTTTTTT. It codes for CASSPRPVFNTGELFF.

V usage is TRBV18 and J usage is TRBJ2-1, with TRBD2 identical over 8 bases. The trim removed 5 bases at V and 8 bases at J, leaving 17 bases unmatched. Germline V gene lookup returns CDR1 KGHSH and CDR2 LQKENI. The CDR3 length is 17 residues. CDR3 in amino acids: CASSYRSTDSGNHEQFF. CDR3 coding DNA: TGTGCCAGCTCATACCGATCAACGGATAGCGGGAACCATGAGCAGTTCTTC.

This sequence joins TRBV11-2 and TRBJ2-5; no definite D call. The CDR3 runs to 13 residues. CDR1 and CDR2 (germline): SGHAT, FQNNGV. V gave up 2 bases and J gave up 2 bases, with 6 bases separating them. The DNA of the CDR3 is TGTGCCAGCAGCTTATGGCAGCAAGAGACCCAGTACTTC. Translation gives CASSLWQQETQYF.